The source of this T cell receptor (beta chain) is a study of T cell responses to AZD1222 COVID-19 vaccine. In regard to this clone: Its antigen is as yet unknown.

This CDR3 spans 14 amino acids. V gave up 2 bases and J gave up 2 bases, with 8 bases separating them. The germline V gene encodes CDR1 MNHEY and CDR2 SVGAGI. Profiling relied on immunoSEQ multiplex PCR, and the TCRdb table lists in-frame clones only, not all of them. The sample has roughly 120,000 clones, around 94% seen once. The study's findings and limits: Vaccine-related CD4 TCRs covered spike, predominating at 160-218 and 743-854. Two AZD1222 administrations were followed by greater Spike-specific TCR breadth and depth.

The rearrangement uses TRBV6-5 and TRBJ2-3; no firm D call. This sequence originates from an adult in good health. The material was peripheral blood, obtained on day 0 of AZD1222 vaccination. The CDR3, as DNA: TGTGCCAGCAGTTACAAGGATAACACAGATACGCAGTATTTT. It is translated as CASSYKDNTDTQYF.